This note documents a single TCR beta chain sequence. Authors' methods: From reference gene primer amplification, estimates of nucleated cell counts were derived. The protocol was immunoSEQ multiplex PCR, while the TCRdb copy is restricted to in-frame clones and leaves out a portion. V and J calls and clone size are as listed in that table; D and trimming were resolved from the DNA. The repertoire holds approximately 280,000 clones, approximately 90% seen once, with around 5.8% in the top ten. The record originates from a study of blood T cell repertoires in COVID-19. The V end was cut by 3 bases, the J end by 2 bases, with 11 bases between. The CDR3 spans 14 residues. Germline CDR1 reads MNHEY; CDR2 reads SMNVEV (reference sequence). Participants were aged 18 to 89 years, lived in around 22 US areas, and enrolled virtually. Cohort 3 donors counted as recovered after two negative PCRs, clearance, or resolved symptoms.

The receptor was isolated from a woman aged 35 to 49 who had recovered from COVID-19. Sequenced: PBMCs or T cells enriched from blood (not recorded which). The chain couples TRBV27 to TRBJ2-7; TRBD2 is a possible D gene (6 bases). The CDR3 sequence: CASSFGGVPYEQYF. The CDR3 nucleotides are TGTGCCAGCAGTTTCGGGGGAGTGCCCTACGAGCAGTACTTC.